This T cell receptor beta chain is drawn from a study of cytomegalovirus exposure and HLA in healthy donors. Whole-study findings and limits: CMV antigen specificity was confirmed in vitro for three CMV-associated chains.

Profiling relied on immunoSEQ multiplex PCR, and the TCRdb table lists in-frame clones only, not all of them. The table has 50,000 to 65,000 clones, almost 97% seen once; the top ten hold approximately 1%. This CDR3 is built from 15 residues. V lost 2 bases and J lost 2; bases outside the gene matches: 2. CDR1 is MRHNA, CDR2 SNTAGT, per germline. For this clone: Its specificity is not known.

The rearrangement uses TRBV6-4 and TRBJ2-3; 9 positions agree with TRBD1. The clonotype was recovered from a woman aged 18-30 years in good health and CMV-seronegative. Source material: PBMCs. The CDR3 coding sequence is TGTGCCAGCAGTGACGGGACAGGGCACACAGATACGCAGTATTTT. As protein: CASSDGTGHTDTQYF.